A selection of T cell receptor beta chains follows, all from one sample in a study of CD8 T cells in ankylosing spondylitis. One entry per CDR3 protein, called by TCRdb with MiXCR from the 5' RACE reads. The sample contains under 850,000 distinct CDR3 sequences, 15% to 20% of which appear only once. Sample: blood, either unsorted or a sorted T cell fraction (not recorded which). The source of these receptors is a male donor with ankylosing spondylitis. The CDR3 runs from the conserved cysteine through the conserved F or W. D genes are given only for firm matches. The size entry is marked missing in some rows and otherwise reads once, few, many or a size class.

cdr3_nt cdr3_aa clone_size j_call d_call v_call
TGTGCCAGCAGCCAGGGGGTTGAGCAGTTCTTC CASSQGVEQFF many TRBJ2-1 . TRBV3-1
TGTGCCAGCAGCTTGGGGGGTACCAAGGACACTGAAGCTTTCTTT CASSLGGTKDTEAFF . TRBJ1-1 . TRBV7-9
TGCAGTGCTTTCCTAGCGGAAGGAGAGACCCAGTACTTC CSAFLAEGETQYF many TRBJ2-5 TRBD2 TRBV20-1
TGTGCCAGTAGTATTCCGGGGCTCGGCTATGGCTACACCTTC CASSIPGLGYGYTF . TRBJ1-2 . TRBV19
TGTGCCTGGAGCCAAGGGGAGGGGGCCCAGTACTTC CAWSQGEGAQYF few TRBJ2-5 . TRBV30
TGTGCCAGCAGTGAGGCAGTACTTGGCTACACCTTC CASSEAVLGYTF . TRBJ1-2 . TRBV2
TGTGCCAGCAGACCCCAGACAGGGGGCGCATCCGGGGAGCTGTTTTTT CASRPQTGGASGELFF few TRBJ2-2 TRBD1 TRBV6-1
TGTGCCAGCACCCCGGCGCCGGCCCCCTACGAGCAGTACTTC CASTPAPAPYEQYF few TRBJ2-7 . TRBV5-5
TGCAGCGTTGTACGGACAGGGGACTCCCCGAACACTGAAGCTTTCTTT CSVVRTGDSPNTEAFF few TRBJ1-1 TRBD1 TRBV29-1
TGCAGTGCAAAAACTACAGGGATACGGAGCTATGGCTACACCTTC CSAKTTGIRSYGYTF . TRBJ1-2 . TRBV20-1
TGTGCCAGCAGCTTAGTGCAGGCGGGGGGGCTTTACGAGCAGTACTTC CASSLVQAGGLYEQYF . TRBJ2-7 TRBD2 TRBV13
TGTGCCAGCAGCCTCAGATCGGCAGGGGAGGGAAACACCATATATTTT CASSLRSAGEGNTIYF few TRBJ1-3 . TRBV13
TGTGCCAGCAGTCCCACAGGGGTGAGCAATCAGCCCCAGCATTTT CASSPTGVSNQPQHF . TRBJ1-5 TRBD1 TRBV12-3/TRBV12-4
TGCGCCAGCAGCCAAGATAGGGGCGGGAACACTGAGCAGTTCTTC CASSQDRGGNTEQFF few TRBJ2-1 . TRBV4-3
TGTGCCAGCAGTTACTCCCTGGCGAAGTTCTTC CASSYSLAKFF many TRBJ2-1 . TRBV6-2/TRBV6-3
TGTGCCAGCTCACCGGTTAGCGGGATGGTCAATGAGCAGTTCTTC CASSPVSGMVNEQFF . TRBJ2-1 TRBD2 TRBV18
TGTGCCAGCACCCCAGGGGGACTAGCGGGAATATCCTACAATGAGCAGTTCTTC CASTPGGLAGISYNEQFF . TRBJ2-1 TRBD2 TRBV12-3/TRBV12-4